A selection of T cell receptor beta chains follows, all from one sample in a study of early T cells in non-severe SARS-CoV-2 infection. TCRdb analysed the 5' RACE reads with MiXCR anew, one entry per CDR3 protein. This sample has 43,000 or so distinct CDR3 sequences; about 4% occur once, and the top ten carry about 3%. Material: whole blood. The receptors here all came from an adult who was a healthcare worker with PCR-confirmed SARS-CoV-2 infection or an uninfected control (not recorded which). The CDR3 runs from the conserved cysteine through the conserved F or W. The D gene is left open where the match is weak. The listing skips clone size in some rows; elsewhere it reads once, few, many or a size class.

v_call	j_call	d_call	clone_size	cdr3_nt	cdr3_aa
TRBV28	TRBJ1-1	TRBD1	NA	TGTGCCAGCAGTCCATTGGGATTAGCAGGGGGCAAGGAAGCTTTCTTT	CASSPLGLAGGKEAFF
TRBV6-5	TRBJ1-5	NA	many	TGTGCCAGCAGTTTAGGGAATGCCAATCAGCCCCAGCATTTT	CASSLGNANQPQHF
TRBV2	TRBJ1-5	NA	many	TGTGCCAGCAGTGACCACAGTTCAAATCAGCCCCAGCATTTT	CASSDHSSNQPQHF
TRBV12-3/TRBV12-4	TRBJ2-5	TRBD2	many	TGTGCCAGCAGTCCCGGGACTAGCGGGACGGAGACCCAGTACTTC	CASSPGTSGTETQYF
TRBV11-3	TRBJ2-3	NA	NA	TGTGCCAGCAGCCCAGTGGCGGGCCCCCGCACAGATACGCAGTATTTT	CASSPVAGPRTDTQYF
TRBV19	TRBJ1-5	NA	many	TGTGCCAGTAGTTACGCGGCGGGATCCAATCAGCCCCAGCATTTT	CASSYAAGSNQPQHF
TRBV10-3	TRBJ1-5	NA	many	TGTGCCATCAGTGATTGGGAGAATCAGCCCCAGCATTTT	CAISDWENQPQHF
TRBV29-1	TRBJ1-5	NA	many	TGCAGCGCCGTGGTGGAGAATCAGCCCCAGCATTTT	CSAVVENQPQHF
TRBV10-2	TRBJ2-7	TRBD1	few	TGCGCCAGCAGGACCGGGACAGGGGGCTACGAGCAGTACTTC	CASRTGTGGYEQYF
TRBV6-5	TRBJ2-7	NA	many	TGTGCCAGCAGTCCCTTGTCGAGCCCTACCGGCTACGAGCAGTACTTC	CASSPLSSPTGYEQYF
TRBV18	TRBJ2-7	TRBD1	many	TGTGCCAGCTCACCCGGACAGGGGGAAGAGCAGTACTTC	CASSPGQGEEQYF
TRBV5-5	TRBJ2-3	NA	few	TGTGCCAGCAGCCACGGGACGGGGACCACAGATACGCAGTATTTT	CASSHGTGTTDTQYF
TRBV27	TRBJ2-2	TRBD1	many	TGTGCCAGCCCCGACAGGGGGTACACCGGGGAGCTGTTTTTT	CASPDRGYTGELFF
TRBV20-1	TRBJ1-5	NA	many	TGCAGTGCTAGAGATCGGGCAGGGATAAATCAGCCCCAGCATTTT	CSARDRAGINQPQHF
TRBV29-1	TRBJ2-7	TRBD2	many	TGCAGCGGAGCAGGCACTAGCGGGGGCTACGAGCAGTACTTC	CSGAGTSGGYEQYF
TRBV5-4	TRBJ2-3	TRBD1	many	TGTGCCAGCAGCCCTGACAGGGCGGCAGATACGCAGTATTTT	CASSPDRAADTQYF
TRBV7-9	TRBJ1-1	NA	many	TGTGCCAGCAGCTTGCCAGCGAACACTGAAGCTTTCTTT	CASSLPANTEAFF
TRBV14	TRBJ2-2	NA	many	TGTGCCAGCAGCCAAGCGGGAGTTGTCGGGGAGCTGTTTTTT	CASSQAGVVGELFF
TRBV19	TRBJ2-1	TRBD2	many	TGTGCCAGTAGTTTGACTAGCGCGCCGCCCGAGCAGTTCTTC	CASSLTSAPPEQFF
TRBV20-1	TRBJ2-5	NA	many	TGCAGTGCTAGAGGACTAGAGGGACAAGAGACCCAGTACTTC	CSARGLEGQETQYF
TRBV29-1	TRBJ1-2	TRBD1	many	TGCAGCGTTGCTGACAGGGGGATGATAATCTATGGCTACACCTTC	CSVADRGMIIYGYTF
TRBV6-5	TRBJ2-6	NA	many	TGTGCCAGCAGCCCTGGCGACAGTTCCATCTCTGGGGCCAACGTCCTGACTTTC	CASSPGDSSISGANVLTF
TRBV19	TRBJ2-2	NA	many	TGTGCCAGTAGTCTCCCCGGGCTCGCGGAAAACACCGGGGAGCTGTTTTTT	CASSLPGLAENTGELFF
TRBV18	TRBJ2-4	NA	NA	TGTGCCAGCTCACCACCCCCGGGGAACATTCAGTACTTC	CASSPPPGNIQYF
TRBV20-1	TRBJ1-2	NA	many	TGCAGTGCTAGAGCCTCGTTGGGGGGATTTGGCTACACCTTC	CSARASLGGFGYTF
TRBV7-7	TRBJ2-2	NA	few	TGTGCTAGCAGCTTAGGGGAAAGAGGGGAGCTGTTTTTT	CASSLGERGELFF
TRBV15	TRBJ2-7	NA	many	TGTGCCACCAGCAGACTACAGGGCTACGAGCAGTACTTC	CATSRLQGYEQYF
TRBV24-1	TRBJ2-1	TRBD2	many	TGTGCCACCAGTGACTGGACTAGCGGGAAGGATGATGAGCAGTTCTTC	CATSDWTSGKDDEQFF